Each of the 32 T cell receptor delta chains below was sequenced from the same sample in a study of Vδ1+ human thymocytes. These receptors are not linked to any known antigen. Findings and caveats of the study: Thymic TRG and TRD repertoires appeared highly polyclonal, with Gaussian CDR3 length distributions.

Sequences come from RNA converted to cDNA by reverse transcription. CDR3 amplicons came from multiplex PCR with pooled V-gene forward and constant-region reverse primers. TCRdb re-called the multiplex PCR reads using CATT. Counted here are about 55,000 delta-chain clones, approximately 15% occurring once; the ten biggest clones make up around 0.5%. The sequenced sample was Vdelta1+ gamma-delta thymocytes from the thymus. Subset here: FACS-sorted CD3+ TCRalphabeta- TCRVdelta1+ TCRVdelta2- thymocytes. The receptors derive from a boy in the first two years of life who had congenital heart surgery.

This clone was detected a few times. This chain connects TRDV1 to TRDJ1; 7 bases map to TRDD3. Germline V lookup: CDR1 TSWWSYY, CDR2 QGS. The CDR3 loop spans 23 amino acids. With 1 base clipped from V and 0 bases from J, the junction kept 26 bases outside the gene matches. The CDR3 loop is CALGERRVGIPRSWGSYTDKLIF. The DNA of the CDR3 is TGTGCTCTTGGGGAACGCCGCGTGGGAATCCCACGAAGCTGGGGGTCCTACACCGATAAACTCATCTTT.

J is TRDJ1 and V is TRDV1; 8 nucleotides align to TRDD3. V shed 3 bases and J 3 bases; nucleotides not matched to a gene: 12. The CDR3 is 17 amino acids. The V gene's germline CDR1 is TSWWSYY and CDR2 QGS. This chain's CDR3 is CALGDVPFPGGPDKLIF. Here the CDR3 DNA reads TGTGCTCTTGGGGATGTCCCCTTCCCTGGGGGACCCGATAAACTCATCTTT.

This clone was detected a few times. This chain joins TRDV1 and TRDJ1; 9 bases match TRDD3. The germline gives CDR1 TSWWSYY, CDR2 QGS. With 0 bases clipped from V and 0 bases from J, the junction kept 17 bases outside the gene matches. CDR3 length equals 21 residues. CDR3 sequence reads: CALGELSQFYWGSSYTDKLIF. CDR3 nucleotides: TGTGCTCTTGGGGAACTTTCCCAGTTCTACTGGGGGAGTTCATACACCGATAAACTCATCTTT.

In its sample, this clone was seen a few times. The V gene is TRDV1, the J gene TRDJ1, with 9 bases that match TRDD3. The CDR3 extends over 20 amino acids. V lost 1 base to trimming and J lost 3 bases; unmatched junction nucleotides: 18. The germline CDR1 and CDR2 sequences are TSWWSYY and QGS. This CDR3 reads CALGEPSLPPYWGTSDKLIF. The CDR3 coding sequence is TGTGCTCTTGGGGAACCAAGCCTTCCCCCGTACTGGGGGACATCCGATAAACTCATCTTT.

This clone counts as medium-sized. This rearrangement joins TRDV2 to TRDJ1, with 7 bases that match TRDD3. V lost 0 bases to trimming and J lost 5 bases; unmatched junction nucleotides: 8. The CDR3 contains 15 residues. Germline V gene lookup returns CDR1 GEAIGNYY and CDR2 EKD. The CDR3 region is CACDTHWGNGDKLIF. CDR3 in DNA: TGTGCCTGTGACACCCACTGGGGAAACGGGGATAAACTCATCTTT.

The chain links TRDV1 to TRDJ1; TRDD3 aligns across 12 bases. CDR1 is TSWWSYY, CDR2 QGS, per germline. J was trimmed by 0 bases and V by 0 bases; bases with no gene match: 17. The CDR3 covers 22 residues. The CDR3 sequence is CALGELRAAETGGYLYTDKLIF. The CDR3 coding sequence is TGTGCTCTTGGGGAACTACGAGCAGCCGAGACTGGGGGATACCTGTACACCGATAAACTCATCTTT.

In this sample, this clone turned up a few times. The rearrangement uses TRDV1 and TRDJ1; 11 nucleotides match TRDD3. Trimming took 6 bases from V and 4 from J; bases not matched to a gene: 16. This CDR3 is built from 18 residues. Looked up from germline, CDR1 is TSWWSYY and CDR2 is QGS. The CDR3, as DNA: TGTGCTCTTGGTCGCAGGGCCCTCACTGGGGGATATTTCGATAAACTCATCTTT. Translating gives CALGRRALTGGYFDKLIF.

Only a few counts were recorded for this clone. The chain carries TRDV1 and TRDJ1; D uncertain. CDR1 TSWWSYY and CDR2 QGS come from the germline V gene. The CDR3 spans 15 residues. V was shortened by 1 base and J by 2 bases, with 11 bases between the two germline ends. CDR3 coding DNA: TGTGCTCTTGGGGAACCTCCGGAGGGGACCGATAAACTCATCTTT. Translating it yields CALGEPPEGTDKLIF.

This clone appeared a few times. The chain employs TRDV1 and TRDJ1; the match to TRDD3 covers 13 bases. CDR3 size: 26 residues. Germline V gene data show CDR1 as TSWWSYY and CDR2 as QGS. V gave up 5 bases and J gave up 3 bases; unmatched junction bases: 36. The CDR3 is CALGHPRSDLLHLTGGYAVRSDKLIF. The CDR3 DNA sequence: TGTGCTCTTGGGCATCCCCGTTCGGACCTCCTCCATCTTACTGGGGGATACGCGGTCCGTTCCGATAAACTCATCTTT.

The chain employs TRDV1 and TRDJ1, with TRDD3 matching 12 bases. J lost 0 bases, V lost 7 bases, and 39 bases had no gene match. This CDR3 has 27 amino acids. CDR1 is TSWWSYY, CDR2 QGS, per germline. This CDR3 is CALATMDRPSYGISGGYAIPYTDKLIF. In DNA, the CDR3 is TGTGCTCTTGCGACAATGGACAGGCCTTCCTACGGTATTTCTGGGGGATACGCCATTCCGTACACCGATAAACTCATCTTT.

The chain combines TRDV1 with TRDJ1; 10 bases map to TRDD3. This CDR3 comprises 18 residues. CDR1 and CDR2 from the germline V gene are TSWWSYY and QGS. V shed 1 base and J 0 bases; nucleotides not matched to a gene: 8. The CDR3 region is CALGERSATGGYTDKLIF. Written as DNA, the CDR3 is TGTGCTCTTGGGGAACGTTCCGCTACTGGGGGATACACCGATAAACTCATCTTT.

The chain couples TRDV1 to TRDJ1, with 9 bases lining up with TRDD3. Germline V gene data show CDR1 as TSWWSYY and CDR2 as QGS. This CDR3 region has 19 residues. V trimming: 1 base; J trimming: 0 bases; junction bases outside the gene matches: 12. The CDR3 here is CALGEHGTGLGDNTDKLIF. The CDR3 DNA reads TGTGCTCTTGGGGAACATGGAACAGGTTTGGGGGATAACACCGATAAACTCATCTTT.

This chain joins TRDV1 and TRDJ1, with 7 bases that match TRDD2. The germline V gene encodes CDR1 TSWWSYY and CDR2 QGS. Trimming at V came to 3 bases and at J to 7 bases, leaving 11 bases not matched to a gene. The CDR3 runs to 15 residues. For the CDR3, the DNA is TGTGCTCTTGGGGACCACCCCTTTCCTACATCTAAACTCATCTTT. Translation: CALGDHPFPTSKLIF.

V gene TRDV1 combines with J gene TRDJ1; TRDD3 might be the D (10 bases). The V gene lost 2 bases and the J gene lost 0 bases, with 28 bases spanning the gap. CDR3 size: 21 residues. CDR1 is TSWWSYY and CDR2 is QGS in the germline V gene. The CDR3 reads CALGELPSYDSTGGYTDKLIF. In DNA form, the CDR3 reads TGTGCTCTTGGGGAATTGCCTTCCTACGACTCAACTGGGGGATACACCGATAAACTCATCTTT.

This chain joins TRDV1 and TRDJ1, with 8 bases fitting TRDD3. This CDR3 has 15 residues. The germline V gene encodes CDR1 TSWWSYY and CDR2 QGS. After removal of 4 bases from V and 3 bases from J, the junction contained 7 bases not matched to a gene. As DNA, the CDR3 is TGTGCTCTTGGGGGCCCTGGGGGACCCTCCGATAAACTCATCTTT. It yields the protein CALGGPGGPSDKLIF.

This clone was observed a few times. The chain carries TRDV1 and TRDJ1; 7 nucleotides line up with TRDD3. Trimming at V came to 2 bases and at J to 0 bases, leaving 9 bases not matched to a gene. Germline CDR1 reads TSWWSYY; CDR2 reads QGS. This CDR3 is built from 17 residues. CDR3 nucleotide sequence: TGTGCTCTTGGGGAAATCCCGTGGGATACCTACACCGATAAACTCATCTTT. Its protein is CALGEIPWDTYTDKLIF.

This clone is classed as medium-sized (0.01 to 0.1%). The chain employs TRDV2 and TRDJ1; TRDD3 aligns across 11 bases. The CDR3 is 15 amino acids. With V trimmed by 6 bases and J by 5 bases, 10 bases remained unmatched. Germline V gene data show CDR1 as GEAIGNYY and CDR2 as EKD. In DNA, the CDR3 is TGTGCCTGTTGCGAACTGGGGGATATTCCGGATAAACTCATCTTT. Encoded protein: CACCELGDIPDKLIF.

Remarks on this clone: A read error may produce the germline difference seen at one junction end. The V call is TRDV2, the J call TRDJ1; a weak D match, TRDD3 (5 bases). The germline V gene has CDR1 GEAIGNYY and CDR2 EKD. There are 18 residues in the CDR3. The CDR3 region is CAWDTELYCWAYTDKLIF. CDR3 DNA sequence: TGTGCCTGGGACACCGAGTTGTACTGCTGGGCGTACACCGATAAACTCATCTTT.

This chain connects TRDV2 to TRDJ1; 8 bases are shared with TRDD3. Trimming removed 5 bases from V and 7 bases from J; junction bases left unmatched: 17. The CDR3 length is 16 residues. CDR1 and CDR2 (germline): GEAIGNYY, EKD. The CDR3 bases are TGTGCCTGTGGATGGCCAAATGTACTGGGGGGCCTTAAACTCATCTTT. This sequence encodes CACGWPNVLGGLKLIF.

The rearrangement joins TRDV1 to TRDJ1; 13 bases align to TRDD3. The ends lost 1 base at V and 3 bases at J; junction bases unmatched: 26. The germline V gene has CDR1 TSWWSYY and CDR2 QGS. The CDR3 runs to 24 residues. CDR3 sequence (DNA): TGTGCTCTTGGGGAACCCATGGCCTTCCTTTCTACTCTTGTACTGGGGGATACGGCCGATAAACTCATCTTT. Its protein product is CALGEPMAFLSTLVLGDTADKLIF.

This rearrangement joins TRDV1 to TRDJ1; 8 positions match TRDD3. Trimming cost V 1 base and J 6 bases; bases outside gene matches: 31. In germline, CDR1 is TSWWSYY, CDR2 QGS. The CDR3 sequence is 23 residues long. In nucleotides, the CDR3 is TGTGCTCTTGGGGAACCCTTAATAAGGTCCTACGTCGTACTGGGGGGGTCACCCCATAAACTCATCTTT. This translates into CALGEPLIRSYVVLGGSPHKLIF.

The chain links TRDV1 to TRDJ1; 7 nucleotides line up with TRDD2. Germline V CDR1 and CDR2: TSWWSYY, QGS. V lost 6 bases to trimming and J lost 3 bases; unmatched junction nucleotides: 22. The CDR3 loop spans 19 amino acids. The CDR3, as DNA: TGTGCTCTTGGCCCCAACCTTCCTCTGCTAGCCCCGCGGGCCGATAAACTCATCTTT. Translating it yields CALGPNLPLLAPRADKLIF.

V gene TRDV1 combines with J gene TRDJ1; a weak D match, TRDD2 (6 bases). The CDR3 has 17 amino acids. Germline V gives CDR1 TSWWSYY, CDR2 QGS. V lost 3 bases and J 0 bases, leaving 17 bases between the germline ends. CDR3 amino acids: CALGEVLPPHYTDKLIF. In DNA form, the CDR3 reads TGTGCTCTTGGGGAGGTCCTTCCCCCCCATTACACCGATAAACTCATCTTT.

The chain recombines TRDV1 with TRDJ1, with D perhaps TRDD3 (5 bases). V was trimmed by 1 base and J by 0 bases, leaving 21 bases between them. The CDR3 is 19 amino acids. Germline values: CDR1 TSWWSYY, CDR2 QGS. CDR3 bases: TGTGCTCTTGGGGAACAGGTCCGAACTGGAGGAATAAACACCGATAAACTCATCTTT. It specifies CALGEQVRTGGINTDKLIF.

This clone was counted between two and nine times. The genes are TRDV1 and TRDJ1; D call uncertain. Germline lookup yields CDR1 TSWWSYY and CDR2 QGS. The CDR3 covers 16 residues. Trimming took 2 bases from V and 0 from J, leaving 13 bases between them. CDR3 DNA: TGTGCTCTTGGGGAAAAGTCGGGGCCATACACCGATAAACTCATCTTT. This translates into CALGEKSGPYTDKLIF.

V gene TRDV1 combines with J gene TRDJ1; the match to TRDD3 covers 12 bases. Per germline, CDR1 TSWWSYY and CDR2 QGS. V dropped 3 bases and J dropped 0; count of bases not matched to a gene: 20. The CDR3 is 22 amino acids. CDR3 sequence: CALGEPLPSWGIRGTYTDKLIF. In DNA form, the CDR3 reads TGTGCTCTTGGGGAGCCACTTCCTTCCTGGGGGATACGGGGGACGTACACCGATAAACTCATCTTT.

The chain uses TRDV1 and TRDJ1, with TRDD2 as a possible D gene (6 bases). Trimming removed 0 bases from V and 4 bases from J, with 21 bases in between. Germline CDR1 TSWWSYY, CDR2 QGS. There are 18 residues in the CDR3. The CDR3: CALGELRPSDTICDKLIF. The CDR3 DNA follows: TGTGCTCTTGGGGAACTACGGCCTTCCGACACTATCTGCGATAAACTCATCTTT.

This clone was seen more than once but under ten times. J is TRDJ1 and V is TRDV1; possibly TRDD3 for D (6 bases). The germline V gene encodes CDR1 TSWWSYY and CDR2 QGS. The CDR3 sequence is 18 residues long. The germline V and J ends were trimmed by 0 bases and 0 bases, with 17 bases remaining between them. The CDR3 region is CALGELGHWAVYTDKLIF. In nucleotides, the CDR3 is TGTGCTCTTGGGGAACTAGGCCACTGGGCCGTGTACACCGATAAACTCATCTTT.

This clone appeared a few times. This chain joins TRDV1 and TRDJ1, with a tentative D call TRDD3 (9 bases). The CDR3 length is 28 residues. The germline CDR1 and CDR2 sequences are TSWWSYY and QGS. Trimming took off 0 bases at V and 0 bases at J, with 47 bases between the two ends. The CDR3 loop reads CALGELDPYRGFLPWYLGIRSYTDKLIF. CDR3 nucleotides: TGTGCTCTTGGGGAACTAGACCCCTATAGAGGCTTCCTACCGTGGTACTTGGGGATACGTTCGTACACCGATAAACTCATCTTT.

This sequence joins TRDV1 and TRDJ1; 10 nucleotides align to TRDD3. The CDR3 has 23 amino acids. Germline V lookup: CDR1 TSWWSYY, CDR2 QGS. Germline trimming cut 4 bases from V and 0 bases from J; bases unmatched to any gene: 26. Written as DNA, the CDR3 is TGTGCTCTTGGGGTCCTCAACTACAAGTTGGGGGATACAAGAGGCTACTACACCGATAAACTCATCTTT. This sequence encodes CALGVLNYKLGDTRGYYTDKLIF.

J is TRDJ1 and V is TRDV1; 11 nucleotides align to TRDD3. V lost 2 bases to trimming and J lost 3 bases; unmatched junction nucleotides: 20. Germline V gives CDR1 TSWWSYY, CDR2 QGS. The CDR3 extends over 21 amino acids. CDR3 bases: TGTGCTCTTGGGGAAGGTCCCCTTCCTAAGTACTGGGGGATAGGCTCCGATAAACTCATCTTT. It yields the protein CALGEGPLPKYWGIGSDKLIF.

This rearrangement joins TRDV1 to TRDJ1; 8 bases align to TRDD3. Looked up from germline, CDR1 is TSWWSYY and CDR2 is QGS. V was clipped by 2 bases and J by 0 bases; unmatched bases: 11. There are 18 residues in the CDR3. The DNA of the CDR3 is TGTGCTCTTGGGGAAAACCGGTACTGGGGGTCGTACACCGATAAACTCATCTTT. Protein sequence: CALGENRYWGSYTDKLIF.